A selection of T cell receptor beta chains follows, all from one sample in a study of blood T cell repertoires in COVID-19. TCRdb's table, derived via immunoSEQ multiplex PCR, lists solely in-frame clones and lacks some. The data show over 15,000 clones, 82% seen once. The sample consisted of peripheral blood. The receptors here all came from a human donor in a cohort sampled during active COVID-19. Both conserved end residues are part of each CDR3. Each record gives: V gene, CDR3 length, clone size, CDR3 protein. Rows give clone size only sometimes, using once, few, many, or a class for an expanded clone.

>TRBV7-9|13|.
CASSLAGDTEAFF
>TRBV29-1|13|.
CSVSPGSGNTIYF
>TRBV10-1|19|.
CASSDPVLAGGSSYNEQFF
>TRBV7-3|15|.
CASSLTGGAGETQYF
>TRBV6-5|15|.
CASSFRDRGPYEQYF
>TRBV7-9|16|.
CASSLGGDRDYNEQFF
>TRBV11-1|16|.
CASSPGLAESTDTQYF
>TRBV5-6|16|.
CASSFWAGESRQPQHF
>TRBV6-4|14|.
CASSAGGSYNEQFF
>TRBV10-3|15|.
CAISEGPTANTEAFF
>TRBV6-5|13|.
CASQQGDPYEQYF
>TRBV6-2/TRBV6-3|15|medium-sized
CASSYGHSGANVLTF
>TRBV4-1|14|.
CASSQIRSSYEQYF
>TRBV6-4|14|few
CASSPAQENTEAFF
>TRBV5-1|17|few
CASSASSRVTSYNEQFF
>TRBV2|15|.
CASNLDRATGNTIYF
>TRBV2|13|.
CASSEGQGEGYTF
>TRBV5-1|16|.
CASSLEVEGPMGGYTF
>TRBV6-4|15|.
CASSDSHTGADTQYF
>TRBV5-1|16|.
CASSVRDRVRRYGYTF
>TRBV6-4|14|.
CASSDGLGSSEAFF
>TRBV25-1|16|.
CASGSTAGELYNEQFF
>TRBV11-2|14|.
CASSPGDRIYEQYF
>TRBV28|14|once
CASSPHHLQGRAFF
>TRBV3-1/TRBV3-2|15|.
CASSQTASGAETQYF
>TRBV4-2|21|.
CASTPFGHRRTATYTNYGYTF
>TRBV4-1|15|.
CASSPTGNSNQPQHF
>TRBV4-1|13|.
CASSQNAGVEQYF
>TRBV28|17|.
CASSLGSESGYNSPLHF
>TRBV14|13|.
CASSQDGGRRQYF
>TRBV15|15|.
CATGTPGQGIYEQYF
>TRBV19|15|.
CASSKLTSVNQPQHF